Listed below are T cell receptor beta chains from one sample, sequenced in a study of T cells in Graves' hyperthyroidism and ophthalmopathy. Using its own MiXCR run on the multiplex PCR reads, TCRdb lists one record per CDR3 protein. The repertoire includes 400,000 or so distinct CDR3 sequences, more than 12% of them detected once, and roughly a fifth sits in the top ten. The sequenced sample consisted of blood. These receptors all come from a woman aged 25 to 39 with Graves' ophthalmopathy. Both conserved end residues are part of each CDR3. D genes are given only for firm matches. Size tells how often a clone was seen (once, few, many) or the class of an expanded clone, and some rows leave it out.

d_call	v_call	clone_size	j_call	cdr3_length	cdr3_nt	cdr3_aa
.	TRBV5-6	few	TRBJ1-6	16	TGTGCCAGCAGCGAAGAAGGGACGGCGGGTTTGGCACCCCTCCACTTT	CASSEEGTAGLAPLHF
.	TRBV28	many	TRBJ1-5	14	TGTGCCAGCAGTTTATTAACATCCAATCAGCCCCAGCATTTT	CASSLLTSNQPQHF
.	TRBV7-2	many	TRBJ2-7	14	TGTGCCAGCAGTCCCCTTCCGGGCTCCTACGAGCAGTACTTC	CASSPLPGSYEQYF
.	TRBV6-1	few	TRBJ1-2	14	TGTGCCAGCAGTGAACTCCGGACAGCGTATGGCTACACCTTC	CASSELRTAYGYTF
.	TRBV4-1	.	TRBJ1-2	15	TGCGCCAGCAGCCAATATCTCTTCATGGGCTATGGCTACACCTTC	CASSQYLFMGYGYTF
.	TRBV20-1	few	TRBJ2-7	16	TGCAGTGCTGCCCCTAGCGAGACAGGGCTCTCCTACGAGCAGTACTTC	CSAAPSETGLSYEQYF
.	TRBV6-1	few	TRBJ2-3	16	TGTGCCACCCAAGTGGGAGCAGGGGGGACCACAGATACGCAGTATTTT	CATQVGAGGTTDTQYF
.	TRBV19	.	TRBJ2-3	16	TGTGCCAGTAGTAATGTAGGGACGAGCAGCACAGATACGCAGTATTTT	CASSNVGTSSTDTQYF
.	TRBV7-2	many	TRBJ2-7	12	TGTGCCAGCAGCTCCCAGGGGCCCGAGCAGTACTTC	CASSSQGPEQYF
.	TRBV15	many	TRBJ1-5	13	TGTGCCACCTCTTCGGGGGCCCTAAAGCCCCAGCATTTT	CATSSGALKPQHF
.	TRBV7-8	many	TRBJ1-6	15	TGTGCCAGCAGCCCCGGGACATTTAATAATTCACCCCTCCACTTT	CASSPGTFNNSPLHF
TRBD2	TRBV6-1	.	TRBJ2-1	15	TGTGCCAGCAGTGAAGTAGCGGGGGGTCTCGATGAGCAGTTCTTC	CASSEVAGGLDEQFF
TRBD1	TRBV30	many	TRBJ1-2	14	TGTGCCTGGAGTGTGACAGGGGGGGACTATGGCTACACCTTC	CAWSVTGGDYGYTF
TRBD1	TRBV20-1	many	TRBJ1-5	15	TGCAGTGTCCCGGGACAGGGTCCGGGCAATCAGCCCCAGCATTTT	CSVPGQGPGNQPQHF
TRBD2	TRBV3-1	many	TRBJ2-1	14	TGTGCCAGCAGCAACCTAGCGGGGGGCAATGAGCAGTTCTTC	CASSNLAGGNEQFF
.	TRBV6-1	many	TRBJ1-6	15	TGTGCCAGCATCGCGACCGGGACCAAGTCTTCACCCCTCCACTTT	CASIATGTKSSPLHF
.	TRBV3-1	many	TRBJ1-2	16	TGTGCCAGCAGCCAAGATGGCCCGGGGTCGGACTATGGCTACACCTTC	CASSQDGPGSDYGYTF
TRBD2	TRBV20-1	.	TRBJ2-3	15	TGCAGTGCAGAAACGACTAGCGGGCTCACAGATACGCAGTATTTT	CSAETTSGLTDTQYF
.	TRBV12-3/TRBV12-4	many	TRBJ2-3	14	TGTGCCAGCAGTTTGGATGGCGTCGCAGATACGCAGTATTTT	CASSLDGVADTQYF
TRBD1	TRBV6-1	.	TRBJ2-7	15	TGTGCCACCACCGAACCGGGACAGGGGACCTACGAGCAGTACTTC	CATTEPGQGTYEQYF
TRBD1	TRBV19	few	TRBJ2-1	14	TGTGCCAGTACCCGCGACAGGGGAACGAATGAGCAGTTCTTC	CASTRDRGTNEQFF
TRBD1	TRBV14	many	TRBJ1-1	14	TGTGCCAGCAGCTTCAGGGGGCGGGACACTGAAGCTTTCTTT	CASSFRGRDTEAFF
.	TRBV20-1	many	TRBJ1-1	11	TGCAGTGCTAGACTAGAGACTGAAGCTTTCTTT	CSARLETEAFF
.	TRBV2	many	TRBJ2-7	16	TGTGCCAGCAGTGACCCTACCGCCGACCTCTTCTACGAGCAGTACTTC	CASSDPTADLFYEQYF
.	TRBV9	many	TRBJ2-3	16	TGTGCCAGCAGCGGCGGACAGGGAGGGATCACAGATACGCAGTATTTT	CASSGGQGGITDTQYF
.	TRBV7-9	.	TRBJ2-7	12	TGTGCCAGCAGCCCCCGGGTCTCCGAGCAGTACTTC	CASSPRVSEQYF
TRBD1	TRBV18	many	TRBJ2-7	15	TGTGCCAGCTCACCACGGACAGGGAGAACCTACGAGCAGTACTTC	CASSPRTGRTYEQYF
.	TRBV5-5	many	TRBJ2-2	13	TGTGCCAGCAGCTTCCTTAACACCGGGGAGCTGTTTTTT	CASSFLNTGELFF
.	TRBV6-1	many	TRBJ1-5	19	TGTGCCAGCACCACGAGGATCCCCAGTCGAGAATATAGCAATCAGCCCCAGCATTTT	CASTTRIPSREYSNQPQHF
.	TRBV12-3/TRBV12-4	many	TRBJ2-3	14	TGTGCCAGCAGCCCTCTAGGCCAGACAGATACGCAGTATTTT	CASSPLGQTDTQYF
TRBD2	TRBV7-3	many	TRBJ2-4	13	TGTGCCAGCAGCTCCCGACGCGGGGGCATTCAGTACTTC	CASSSRRGGIQYF
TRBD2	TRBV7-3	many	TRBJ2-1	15	TGTGCCAGCAGCTGGGCAGCGGGGGGGCCCTATGAGCAGTTCTTC	CASSWAAGGPYEQFF
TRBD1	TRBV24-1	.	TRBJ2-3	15	TGTGCCACCAGTGATCCGGGACAGAACACAGATACGCAGTGTTTT	CATSDPGQNTDTQCF
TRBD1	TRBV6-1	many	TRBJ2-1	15	TGTGCCAGCAGCCACCCGGGACAGGGGCTCTCCGAGCAGTTCTTC	CASSHPGQGLSEQFF
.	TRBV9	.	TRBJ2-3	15	TGTGCCAGCAGCACTTACAGGGTAGGCACAGATACGCAGTATTTT	CASSTYRVGTDTQYF
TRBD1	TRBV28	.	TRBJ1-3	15	TGTGCCAGCAGTGGCGGACAGGGCACCGGAAACACCATATATTTT	CASSGGQGTGNTIYF
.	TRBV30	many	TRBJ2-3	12	TGTGCCTGGAAGCTATACACAGATACGCAGTATTTT	CAWKLYTDTQYF
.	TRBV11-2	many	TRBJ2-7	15	TGTGCCAGCACAAAGGGGTCAGGGATCTCCTACGAGCAGTACTTC	CASTKGSGISYEQYF
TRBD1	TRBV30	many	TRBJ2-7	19	TGTGCCTGGGAGAGGTTCCCGACAGGGGGCTCGCGAACTTCCTACGAGCAGTACTTC	CAWERFPTGGSRTSYEQYF
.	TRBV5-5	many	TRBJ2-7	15	TGTGCCAGCAGCCAGACCGCCGGGACATACTACGAGCAGTACTTC	CASSQTAGTYYEQYF
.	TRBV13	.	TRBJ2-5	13	TGTGCCAGCAGCATAGGGGTGTCAGAGACCCAGTACTTC	CASSIGVSETQYF
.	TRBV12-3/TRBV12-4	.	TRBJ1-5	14	TGTGCCAGCAGCCTAGTCGGGACTTGGGAGCCCCAGCATTTT	CASSLVGTWEPQHF
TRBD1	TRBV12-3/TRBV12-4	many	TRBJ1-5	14	TGTGCCAGCAGCCAGGACAGGGGTAGTCAGCCCCAGCATTTT	CASSQDRGSQPQHF